A single sample gave rise to the 21 T cell receptor beta chains below, sequenced in a study of long-term antiretroviral therapy in people with HIV. At survey level, the immunoSEQ assay was run in its v3.0 version. TCRdb's copy holds only in-frame clones and misses some; the assay was immunoSEQ multiplex PCR. The data show about 21,000 clones, around 80% seen once. The sequenced sample was unsorted PBMCs, obtained 4.1 years after starting antiretroviral therapy. These TCRs come from a woman aged 40 to 49 with HIV.

On this clone itself: Other nucleotide sequences in the sample specify the same CDR3. The chain joins TRBV10-3 to TRBJ2-1, with D uncertain. CDR1 is ENHRY and CDR2 is SYGVKD in the germline V gene. The V and J ends lost 0 bases and 7 bases respectively, with 4 bases between them. CDR3 length equals 12 residues. CDR3 protein: CAISESNNEQFF. As DNA, the CDR3 is TGTGCCATCAGTGAGTCCAATAATGAGCAGTTCTTC.

The chain combines TRBV5-8 with TRBJ1-5, with no clear D. Germline CDR1 SGHTS, CDR2 YDEGEE. The CDR3 totals 14 residues. V gave up 3 bases and J gave up 7 bases, with 14 bases separating them. CDR3 DNA: TGTGCCAGCAGCTCTCCAGGCCAGGTCCAGCCCCAGCATTTT. The encoded protein is CASSSPGQVQPQHF.

The rearrangement joins TRBV10-3 to TRBJ1-5, with a tentative D call TRBD1 (6 bases). CDR1 ENHRY and CDR2 SYGVKD come from the germline V gene. CDR3 size: 13 residues. V was clipped by 2 bases and J by 8 bases, with 10 bases between them. The CDR3 DNA reads as TGTGCCATCAGTGAGACAGGGCAAAAGCCCCAGCATTTT. Protein sequence: CAISETGQKPQHF.

The chain combines TRBV19 with TRBJ2-3, with 12 bases matching TRBD2. CDR1 LNHDA and CDR2 SQIVND come from the germline V gene (reference sequence). The CDR3 runs 16 residues. Trimming at V came to 3 bases and at J to 2 bases, leaving 3 bases not matched to a gene. The CDR3 spells CASSILAGGFTDTQYF. CDR3 sequence (DNA): TGTGCCAGTAGTATTCTAGCGGGGGGGTTCACAGATACGCAGTATTTT.

The V and J genes are TRBV18 and TRBJ1-4; a possible D gene is TRBD1 (6 bases). The CDR3 totals 16 residues. Germline V CDR1 and CDR2: KGHSH, LQKENI. Between the trimmed V and J ends, which lost 2 bases and 5 bases, there was a span of 15 bases. Here the CDR3 reads CASSPSVMGANEKLFF. In DNA form, the CDR3 reads TGTGCCAGCTCACCATCTGTGATGGGGGCGAATGAAAAACTGTTTTTT.

This chain links TRBV4-2 with TRBJ2-7, with 9 bases lining up with TRBD2. The trim removed 1 base at V and 4 bases at J, leaving 11 bases unmatched. There are 17 residues in the CDR3. The germline CDR1 and CDR2 sequences are LGHNA and YNFKEQ. CDR3 in amino acids: CASSQGDGRLADYEQYF. The CDR3, as DNA: TGTGCCAGCAGCCAAGGAGACGGGAGACTAGCGGATTACGAGCAGTACTTC.

The chain combines TRBV7-8 with TRBJ2-1, with a possible D match to TRBD2 (6 bases). The length of the CDR3 is 12 residues. Germline V gives CDR1 SGHVS, CDR2 FQNEAQ. V dropped 5 bases and J dropped 9 bases, with 11 bases sitting between them. The CDR3, as DNA: TGTGCCAGCAGCGCGCACGGGGGTGAGCAGTTCTTC. Encoded protein: CASSAHGGEQFF.

This clone was seen a few times. V is TRBV4-1 and J is TRBJ1-6; unclear D gene. The CDR3 loop spans 15 amino acids. With 0 bases removed from V and 9 bases from J, the gap between germline ends came to 12 bases. Looked up from germline, CDR1 is MGHRA and CDR2 is YSYEKL. The CDR3 here is CASSQDWEVGSPLHF. The CDR3 DNA is TGCGCCAGCAGCCAAGATTGGGAGGTCGGTTCACCCCTCCACTTT.

This sequence joins TRBV5-4 and TRBJ2-5; TRBD2 matches 8 bases. The CDR3 has 15 amino acids. Germline trimming cut 3 bases from V and 5 bases from J; bases unmatched to any gene: 9. Looked up from germline, CDR1 is SGHNT and CDR2 is YYREEE (reference sequence). The CDR3 sequence is CASSWLLAEGETQYF. CDR3 sequence (DNA): TGTGCCAGCAGCTGGCTACTAGCGGAAGGGGAGACCCAGTACTTC.

The chain combines TRBV9 with TRBJ1-4; D uncertain. The CDR3 loop spans 12 amino acids. Germline values: CDR1 SGDLS, CDR2 YYNGEE. Between the trimmed V and J ends, which lost 0 bases and 7 bases, there was a span of 4 bases. For the CDR3, the DNA is TGTGCCAGCAGCGTAGAAAGTGAAAAACTGTTTTTT. Translating it yields CASSVESEKLFF.

The chain combines TRBV6-5 with TRBJ2-2; 11 bases align to TRBD2. The trim removed 4 bases at V and 6 bases at J, leaving 4 bases unmatched. Looked up from germline, CDR1 is MNHEY and CDR2 is SVGAGI. The CDR3 spans 15 residues. The CDR3 here is CASSLAGGPPGELFF. CDR3 DNA: TGTGCCAGCAGTTTAGCGGGAGGGCCCCCCGGGGAGCTGTTTTTT.

V and J are TRBV7-9 and TRBJ1-1; 7 positions agree with TRBD1. The CDR3 is 14 amino acids. CDR1 and CDR2 (germline): SEHNR, FQNEAQ (reference sequence). V lost 4 bases and J lost 0; bases outside the gene matches: 2. CDR3 bases: TGTGCCAGCAGCTCGACAGGGCTGAACACTGAAGCTTTCTTT. This codes for CASSSTGLNTEAFF.

This chain connects TRBV11-2 to TRBJ1-2; D perhaps matches TRBD1 (5 bases). The CDR3 has 14 amino acids. Germline V gene lookup returns CDR1 SGHAT and CDR2 FQNNGV. Trimming stripped 0 bases from V and 5 bases from J, with 10 bases between. The CDR3 sequence: CASSLDLTVYGYTF. In DNA, the CDR3 is TGTGCCAGCAGCTTAGATTTGACAGTTTATGGCTACACCTTC.

The chain uses TRBV4-1 and TRBJ2-1, with TRBD2 matching over 7 bases. J lost 5 bases, V lost 1 base, and 8 bases had no gene match. Germline V gene data show CDR1 as MGHRA and CDR2 as YSYEKL. The CDR3 runs to 16 residues. The DNA of the CDR3 is TGCGCCAGCAGCCAAGCCGGACTAGTCGGCCACAATGAGCAGTTCTTC. It specifies CASSQAGLVGHNEQFF.

This clone turned up a few times. The V call is TRBV2, the J call TRBJ1-1, with D possibly matching TRBD1 (5 bases). This CDR3 has 13 amino acids. The germline V and J ends were trimmed by 4 bases and 5 bases, with 11 bases remaining between them. Germline V gives CDR1 SNHLY, CDR2 FYNNEI. For the CDR3, the DNA is TGTGCCAGCAGTGGGGACCTTGGGACTGAAGCTTTCTTT. It translates to CASSGDLGTEAFF.

The chain employs TRBV7-8 and TRBJ2-7, with TRBD2 matching over 9 bases. The germline V gene encodes CDR1 SGHVS and CDR2 FQNEAQ. The CDR3 is 14 residues long. V shed 6 bases and J 3 bases; nucleotides not matched to a gene: 6. CDR3 nucleotide sequence: TGTGCCAGCAGTCCACAGACTAGCGGCTACGAGCAGTACTTC. This encodes CASSPQTSGYEQYF.

This clone was counted once. The chain is built from TRBV14 and TRBJ1-3, with D perhaps matching TRBD1 (6 bases). The CDR3 has 16 amino acids. Deletions cut 0 bases from V and 6 bases from J, with 15 bases between. Germline V gives CDR1 SGHDN, CDR2 FVKESK. In nucleotides, the CDR3 is TGTGCCAGCAGCCAAGATCTTAGGGGACATGAAAACACCATATATTTT. Protein product: CASSQDLRGHENTIYF.

The CDR3: CAISPQRTGVSYEQYF. The CDR3 DNA sequence: TGTGCCATCAGTCCCCAGAGGACAGGGGTCTCCTACGAGCAGTACTTC. The rearrangement joins TRBV10-3 to TRBJ2-7; 9 bases are shared with TRBD1. Germline CDR1 ENHRY, CDR2 SYGVKD. Trimming cost V 5 bases and J 0 bases; bases outside gene matches: 8. The CDR3 is 16 amino acids.

This chain joins TRBV9 and TRBJ2-1; 12 nucleotides agree with TRBD1. V dropped 3 bases and J dropped 6; count of bases not matched to a gene: 4. The CDR3 runs to 15 residues. The V gene's germline CDR1 is SGDLS and CDR2 YYNGEE. The CDR3 coding sequence is TGTGCCAGCAGCGCGGGACAGGGGGCCTTCAATGAGCAGTTCTTC. Encoded protein: CASSAGQGAFNEQFF.

This clone turned up a few times. The rearrangement joins TRBV9 to TRBJ2-7, with 11 nucleotides matching TRBD1. Germline CDR1 and CDR2: SGDLS and YYNGEE. Trimming removed 1 base from V and 5 bases from J; junction bases left unmatched: 5. This CDR3 is built from 15 residues. The DNA for the CDR3 is TGTGCCAGCAGCGTATCGGGGACAGGGGGGCACGAGCAGTACTTC. It specifies CASSVSGTGGHEQYF.

The chain couples TRBV13 to TRBJ2-1; D is ambiguous. The CDR3 has 13 amino acids. CDR1 and CDR2 (germline): PRHDT, FYEKMQ (reference sequence). The germline V and J ends were trimmed by 5 bases and 4 bases, with 9 bases remaining between them. The CDR3, as DNA: TGTGCCAGCAGCAACGCAATTTACAATGAGCAGTTCTTC. Translated: CASSNAIYNEQFF.